Following are 8 T cell receptor beta chains from one sample sequenced in a study of PD-L1 blockade in urothelial cancer. Using immunoSEQ multiplex PCR, the repertoire was profiled, and TCRdb retains in-frame clones only, with some absent. The repertoire holds approximately 39,000 clones, with roughly 91% as singletons. The sample was PBMCs, taken around atezolizumab (anti-PD-L1) treatment. Receptors were obtained from a man in his 60s with urothelial cancer.

CDR3 in amino acids: CASRLAGAEQFF. The CDR3 DNA reads as TGTGCCAGCAGGCTTGCGGGCGCTGAGCAGTTCTTC. The chain carries TRBV28 and TRBJ2-1, with D perhaps TRBD2 (5 bases). Trimming left V 6 bases short and J 9 bases short, with 12 bases between. This CDR3 comprises 12 residues. The germline gives CDR1 MDHEN, CDR2 SYDVKM.

This clone is a singleton in its sample. The chain recombines TRBV7-9 with TRBJ2-1, with 8 bases matching TRBD2. The junction had 12 bases not matched to a gene; V was cut back by 5 bases and J by 0 bases. This CDR3 is 18 amino acids long. CDR1 is SEHNR and CDR2 is FQNEAQ in the germline V gene (reference sequence). The CDR3 coding sequence is TGTGCCAGCAGCCCTCTGGCGGGGGGCCTTAGCTCCTACAATGAGCAGTTCTTC. This translates into CASSPLAGGLSSYNEQFF.

The chain uses TRBV11-2 and TRBJ2-7; 14 bases line up with TRBD2. Looked up from germline, CDR1 is SGHAT and CDR2 is FQNNGV. The length of the CDR3 is 17 residues. V shed 4 bases and J 4 bases; nucleotides not matched to a gene: 9. CDR3: CASSSDPGLAGVYEQYF. The CDR3 DNA reads TGTGCCAGCAGCTCAGACCCGGGACTAGCGGGAGTGTACGAGCAGTACTTC.

This clone was detected only a few times. The junction departs from the called germline gene at one end, perhaps through a read error. The V call is TRBV7-7, the J call TRBJ2-1; 7 bases are a match to TRBD2. The CDR3 runs 13 residues. Germline V lookup: CDR1 SSHAT, CDR2 FNYEAQ (reference sequence). CDR3 coding DNA: TGTGCTAGCAGCTTAGCCGGGGGGAATGAGCAGTTCTTC. This translates into CASSLAGGNEQFF.

The genes are TRBV11-3 and TRBJ2-5, with no clear D. The V and J ends lost 0 bases and 9 bases respectively, with 5 bases between them. Germline V gives CDR1 SGHNT, CDR2 YENEEA. The CDR3 has 11 amino acids. The CDR3 DNA reads as TGTGCCAGCAGCTTAGATGCGGCCCAGTACTTC. Protein: CASSLDAAQYF.

This clone appeared a few times. The CDR3 loop is CASSFTTSETQYF. CDR3 bases: TGTGCCAGCAGCTTCACTACCAGCGAGACCCAGTACTTC. This chain uses TRBV7-3 with TRBJ2-5; D is unresolved. The germline CDR1 and CDR2 sequences are SGHTA and FQGTGA. CDR3 length equals 13 residues. Trimming stripped 3 bases from V and 5 bases from J, with 10 bases between.

The J gene is TRBJ2-5, the V gene TRBV2, with 8 bases fitting TRBD2. This CDR3 is 15 amino acids long. The germline CDR1 and CDR2 sequences are SNHLY and FYNNEI. The CDR3 loop is CAGKRREALRGTQYF. The CDR3 DNA sequence: TGTGCGGGCAAGAGGCGGGAGGCCCTCCGGGGGACCCAGTACTTC.

J is TRBJ1-1 and V is TRBV9; tentatively, D is TRBD1 (5 bases). Trimming shortened V by 3 bases and J by 2 bases, and 11 bases separated the two germline ends. The CDR3 extends over 14 amino acids. The germline V gene has CDR1 SGDLS and CDR2 YYNGEE. CDR3 sequence (DNA): TGTGCCAGCAGCGCCGTACAGGTAAACACTGAAGCTTTCTTT. It specifies CASSAVQVNTEAFF. The variable domain in full, with the rest retrieved from reference TRBV9 and TRBJ1-1, is DSGVTQTPKHLITATGQRVTLRCSPRSGDLSVYWYQQSLDQGLQFLIQYYNGEERAKGNILERFSAQQFPDLHSELNLSSLELGDSALYFCASSAVQVNTEAFFGQGTRLTVV.